These 23 T cell receptor beta chains originate from one sample sequenced in a study of T cells in Graves' hyperthyroidism and ophthalmopathy. Amplification of TCR beta CDR3 regions used RNA as the template. HTBI primers were the set used in a first-round RT-PCR of the TCR CDR3. TCRdb re-called the multiplex PCR reads with MiXCR, one entry per CDR3 protein. The table records hundreds of thousands of distinct CDR3 sequences, about 20% of them present only once. Sequencing used blood. These receptors were taken from a man aged 35 to 55 with Graves' ophthalmopathy.

V is TRBV20-1 and J is TRBJ1-4, with unresolved D. This CDR3 contains 16 residues. Germline V gene lookup returns CDR1 DFQATT and CDR2 SNEGSKA (reference sequence). The germline V and J ends were trimmed by 0 bases and 2 bases, with 13 bases remaining between them. CDR3 sequence: CSARDRWGGTNEKLFF. For the CDR3, the DNA is TGCAGTGCTAGAGATCGGTGGGGAGGGACTAATGAAAAACTGTTTTTT.

The chain recombines TRBV29-1 with TRBJ1-3, with unresolved D. CDR1 and CDR2 (germline): SQVTM, ANQGSEA. Trimming stripped 4 bases from V and 4 bases from J, with 8 bases between. This CDR3 region has 12 residues. The CDR3 reads CSVGTSGNTIYF. CDR3 DNA sequence: TGCAGCGTTGGAACTTCCGGAAACACCATATATTTT.

The chain carries TRBV6-4 and TRBJ2-6; no definite D call. This CDR3 has 13 residues. Trimming left V 10 bases short and J 1 base short, with 8 bases between. Germline loops: CDR1 MRHNA, CDR2 SNTAGT. CDR3 loop: CAIKSSGANVLTF. The DNA of the CDR3 is TGTGCCATCAAATCGTCTGGGGCCAACGTCCTGACTTTC.

This chain uses TRBV3-2 with TRBJ2-4; TRBD2 was called by the table and not checked on the DNA. TRBV3-2 is described as a pseudogene. The CDR3 sequence is 14 residues long. The CDR3 bases are TGTGCCAGCACGAAATGGAGGGAGGGAAACATTCAGTACTTC. As protein: CASTKWREGNIQYF.

The chain has TRBV6-2 or TRBV6-3 and TRBJ1-5; 10 bases fit TRBD1. The germline gives CDR1 MNHEY, CDR2 SVGEGT. The V gene end was trimmed by 6 bases and the J gene end by 2 bases; junction bases not matched to a gene: 7. This CDR3 spans 16 amino acids. Here the CDR3 reads CASRQTGGRGNQPQHF. As DNA, the CDR3 is TGTGCCAGCAGACAGACAGGGGGCCGGGGCAATCAGCCCCAGCATTTT.

This sequence joins TRBV12-5 and TRBJ2-7, with D possibly matching TRBD2 (6 bases). The CDR3 covers 11 residues. Trimming left V 8 bases short and J 3 bases short, with 8 bases between. CDR1 is LGHNT and CDR2 is FRNRAP in the germline V gene. CDR3 nucleotide sequence: TGTGCTAGTCGCGGGAACTACGAGCAGTACTTC. Its translation is CASRGNYEQYF.

Here the CDR3 reads CASSYRRFSTDTQYF. In DNA, the CDR3 is TGTGCCAGCAGTTACAGGCGGTTTAGCACAGATACGCAGTATTTT. This chain connects TRBV6-2 or TRBV6-3 to TRBJ2-3; D is undetermined. The V end lost 2 bases, the J end lost 0 bases, and 9 bases lay between the germline ends. This CDR3 comprises 15 residues. Germline V gene sequence: CDR1 MNHEY, CDR2 SVGEGT.

Comments on this clonotype: A much more abundant neighbour one base away suggests this may be a read error. The chain employs TRBV7-2 and TRBJ2-2; a possible D gene is TRBD2 (5 bases). Germline V gene sequence: CDR1 SGHTA, CDR2 FQGNSA. CDR3 length: 15 amino acids. Here the CDR3 reads CASSLDLGWAGELSF. The CDR3 nucleotides are TGTGCCAGCAGCTTAGATTTGGGTTGGGCCGGGGAGCTGTCTTTT.

This clonotype was observed a few times. The chain is built from TRBV9 and TRBJ2-3, with D hard to call. The CDR3 extends over 14 amino acids. From germline, CDR1 is SGDLS and CDR2 YYNGEE. The V and J ends lost 0 bases and 0 bases respectively, with 5 bases between them. CDR3 region: CASSVDDSTDTQYF. CDR3 coding DNA: TGTGCCAGCAGCGTAGATGACAGCACAGATACGCAGTATTTT.

The chain combines TRBV6-2 or TRBV6-3 with TRBJ2-1; either TRBD1 or TRBD2 may fit D (11 bases each). The V and J ends lost 7 bases and 0 bases respectively, with 31 bases between them. Germline V gene data show CDR1 as MNHEY and CDR2 as SVGEGT. The CDR3 contains 21 residues. The CDR3 spells CASNGDRGISGRASSYNEQFF. The CDR3 region has the DNA TGTGCCAGCAACGGGGACAGGGGGATTAGCGGGAGGGCGAGCTCCTACAATGAGCAGTTCTTC.

The chain joins TRBV7-3 to TRBJ2-7; TRBD1 matches at 8 bases. V lost 5 bases, J lost 5 bases, and 8 bases stayed unmatched. The CDR3 spans 14 residues. The V gene's germline CDR1 is SGHTA and CDR2 FQGTGA. The chain's CDR3 is CASSIGDRSNEQYF. In DNA, the CDR3 is TGTGCCAGCAGCATAGGGGACAGGTCGAACGAGCAGTACTTC.

This clonotype has at least ten counts. This rearrangement joins TRBV6-1 to TRBJ2-3, with 7 bases fitting TRBD1. The V gene end was trimmed by 7 bases and the J gene end by 3 bases; junction bases not matched to a gene: 10. CDR1 is MNHNS and CDR2 is SASEGT in the germline V gene. CDR3 length: 15 residues. This CDR3 is CASKRWQGDTDTQYF. CDR3 coding DNA: TGTGCCAGCAAGAGGTGGCAGGGGGATACAGATACGCAGTATTTT.

A remark on this clonotype: The conserved phenylalanine or tryptophan is not found at the CDR3 terminus, so this likely reflects a read error. The chain links TRBV5-1 to TRBJ2-7; D gene unclear. Germline V gene data show CDR1 as SGHRS and CDR2 as YFSETQ. The CDR3 length is 15 residues. Trimming left V 2 bases short and J 1 base short, with 13 bases between. As DNA, the CDR3 is TGCGCCAGCAGCTTTTCCTATGGTGGGTCCTACGAGCAGTACCTC. Translated: CASSFSYGGSYEQYL.

The CDR3 nucleotides read TGCAGCCCCACCCGACTAGCGGGGTATCAAGAGACCCAGTACTTC. This translates into CSPTRLAGYQETQYF. This chain connects TRBV29-1 to TRBJ2-5; 11 bases align to TRBD2. Trimming took 8 bases from V and 2 from J; bases not matched to a gene: 10. The CDR3 spans 15 residues. CDR1 and CDR2 (germline): SQVTM, ANQGSEA. The entire variable domain, with the rest obtained from reference TRBV29-1 and TRBJ2-5, is as follows: SAVISQKPSRDICQRGTSLTIQCQVDSQVTMMFWYRQQPGQSLTLIATANQGSEATYESGFVIDKFPISRPNLTFSTLTVSNMSPEDSSIYLCSPTRLAGYQETQYFGPGTRLLVL.

This clonotype has a count of ten or more. The V and J genes are TRBV2 and TRBJ1-2; D unresolved. This CDR3 has 12 residues. V shed 4 bases and J shed 3 bases, with 6 bases lying between them. Looked up from germline, CDR1 is SNHLY and CDR2 is FYNNEI. CDR3 sequence: CASSVAHYGYTF. DNA of the CDR3: TGTGCCAGCAGTGTTGCTCACTATGGCTACACCTTC.

The rearrangement uses TRBV28 and TRBJ2-3; 10 nucleotides align to TRBD2. V was clipped by 6 bases and J by 6 bases; unmatched bases: 21. CDR1 is MDHEN, CDR2 SYDVKM, per germline. This CDR3 contains 19 residues. CDR3 region: CASSTPIPGSGRAGDTQYF. CDR3 nucleotides: TGTGCCAGCAGCACCCCCATTCCCGGAAGCGGGAGGGCCGGGGATACGCAGTATTTT.

V and J are TRBV7-6 and TRBJ1-1; maybe TRBD1 (5 bases). V lost 6 bases and J 0 bases, leaving 11 bases between the germline ends. Per the germline V gene, CDR1 is SGHVS and CDR2 is FNYEAQ. The CDR3 spans 14 residues. CDR3 in amino acids: CASRGGGLNTEAFF. CDR3 in DNA: TGTGCCAGCAGGGGTGGGGGTTTGAACACTGAAGCTTTCTTT.

This clonotype was seen only a few times. The chain has TRBV11-3 and TRBJ2-2, with D perhaps matching TRBD1 or TRBD2 (5 bases each). This CDR3 contains 15 residues. Trimming pared 5 bases from V and 9 bases from J, leaving 19 bases between. Germline-derived CDR1 and CDR2 are SGHNT and YENEEA. The CDR3 region is CASSPRDGHTWELFF. CDR3 coding DNA: TGTGCCAGCAGCCCCCGGGACGGCCATACCTGGGAGCTGTTTTTT. The full variable domain, in which reference TRBV11-3 and TRBJ2-2 provide the parts outside the CDR3, is EAGVVQSPRYKIIEKKQPVAFWCNPISGHNTLYWYLQNLGQGPELLIRYENEEAVDDSQLPKDRFSAERLKGVDSTLKIQPAELGDSAVYLCASSPRDGHTWELFFGEGSRLTVL.

The chain employs TRBV7-8 and TRBJ1-2; tentatively, D is TRBD1 (5 bases). The length of the CDR3 is 17 residues. The V and J ends lost 1 base and 13 bases respectively, with 28 bases between them. The germline gives CDR1 SGHVS, CDR2 FQNEAQ. The CDR3 reads CASSLEWGLDQFWFFTF. For the CDR3, the DNA is TGTGCCAGCAGCTTAGAGTGGGGACTAGATCAGTTTTGGTTTTTCACCTTC. The full variable domain, completed using reference TRBV7-8 and TRBJ1-2, is GAGVSQSPRYKVAKRGQDVALRCDPISGHVSLFWYQQALGQGPEFLTYFQNEAQLDKSGLPSDRFFAERPEGSVSTLKIQRTQQEDSAVYLCASSLEWGLDQFWFFTFGSGTRLTVV.

The chain joins TRBV7-8 to TRBJ1-5; no definite D call. Germline V gene lookup returns CDR1 SGHVS and CDR2 FQNEAQ. Trimming left V 1 base short and J 3 bases short, with 16 bases between. The CDR3 is 17 residues long. Here the CDR3 DNA reads TGTGCCAGCAGCTTAGGTCCCGGGAGAGGATCCAATCAGCCCCAGCATTTT. Protein product: CASSLGPGRGSNQPQHF.

The rearrangement joins TRBV4-1 to TRBJ2-3; D is unresolved. Germline CDR1 reads MGHRA; CDR2 reads YSYEKL. V lost 0 bases to trimming and J lost 1 base, with 11 bases between them. The CDR3 loop spans 16 amino acids. The CDR3 loop reads CASSQEMGRGTDTQYF. The CDR3 DNA reads as TGCGCCAGCAGCCAAGAGATGGGTAGGGGCACAGATACGCAGTATTTT.

The chain has TRBV14 and TRBJ2-7; a weak D match, TRBD2 (6 bases). Trimming pared 1 base from V and 4 bases from J, leaving 11 bases between. The CDR3 sequence is 14 residues long. Germline V gives CDR1 SGHDN, CDR2 FVKESK. The CDR3: CASSQGIGGYEQYF. The CDR3 DNA reads TGTGCCAGCAGCCAAGGGATCGGGGGTTACGAGCAGTACTTC.

This clonotype was seen more than once but under ten times. The chain couples TRBV20-1 to TRBJ2-6; D is uncertain. The V and J ends lost 2 bases and 0 bases respectively, with 8 bases between them. The CDR3 runs 15 residues. Germline values: CDR1 DFQATT, CDR2 SNEGSKA (reference sequence). Here the CDR3 DNA reads TGCAGTGCTAGAACAGACATCTCTGGGGCCAACGTCCTGACTTTC. Amino acid sequence: CSARTDISGANVLTF.